The 3 T cell receptor beta chains given below trace back to one sample, sequenced in a study of T cells in Graves' hyperthyroidism and ophthalmopathy. RNA transcripts were the template for amplifying TCR beta CDR3 regions. Primed by the HTBI set, a first-round RT-PCR was run on the TCR CDR3. MiXCR, run by TCRdb on the multiplex PCR reads, gives a single entry per CDR3 protein. The sample records approximately 400,000 distinct CDR3 sequences, more than 12% being singletons. The sequenced sample consisted of blood. These receptors originate from a man aged 45-65 years with Graves' ophthalmopathy.

As to this clonotype: A much larger clonotype is one base distant, so this may be a read error. This chain joins TRBV9 and TRBJ2-3; D is perhaps TRBD1 (5 bases). CDR1 is SGDLS and CDR2 is YYNGEE in the germline V gene. V dropped 0 bases and J dropped 4 bases, with 12 bases sitting between them. The CDR3 totals 15 residues. CDR3 loop: CASSVASLGADTQYF. The CDR3 region has the DNA TGTGCCAGCAGCGTAGCGAGCCTAGGGGCAGATACGCAGTATTTT.

This clonotype was counted ten times or more. The chain joins TRBV7-8 to TRBJ1-5; D is unresolved. V was clipped by 2 bases and J by 4 bases, with 9 bases between them. Germline CDR1 reads SGHVS; CDR2 reads FQNEAQ. The CDR3 extends over 14 amino acids. Here the CDR3 reads CASSLHLGNQPQHF. DNA of the CDR3: TGTGCCAGCAGCTTACACCTGGGGAATCAGCCCCAGCATTTT.

The genes are TRBV5-4 and TRBJ1-1, with D tentatively TRBD1 (6 bases). From germline, CDR1 is SGHNT and CDR2 YYREEE (reference sequence). The CDR3 contains 14 residues. The ends were cut back, 4 bases at V and 4 bases at J, with 14 bases in the middle. The CDR3 DNA follows: TGTGCCAGCAGCAGCACAACAGGGTCCACTGAAGCTTTCTTT. Encoded protein: CASSSTTGSTEAFF.